Sequencing of this T cell receptor beta chain was carried out in a study of T cells in Graves' hyperthyroidism and ophthalmopathy. About the study: At initial diagnosis, before any treatment had begun, peripheral blood was obtained. Study-level results: The majority of expanded thyroid clonotypes above 0.001 also appeared in blood.

Germline values: CDR1 MDHEN, CDR2 SYDVKM. The CDR3 loop spans 13 amino acids. V trimming: 2 bases; J trimming: 10 bases; junction bases outside the gene matches: 6. As to this clonotype: Its antigen is unknown.

The CDR3 regions of TCR beta were amplified from RNA transcripts. The TCR CDR3 was amplified in a first-round RT-PCR using the HTBI primer set. MiXCR was run by TCRdb on the multiplex PCR reads, yielding one entry per CDR3 protein. Among about 350,000 distinct CDR3 sequences listed, under 20% were seen once. Sequenced: blood. The J gene is TRBJ2-7, the V gene TRBV28; TRBD2 matches at 9 bases. This sequence was found in a woman aged 18-35 years with Graves' hyperthyroidism. The CDR3 spells CASSLAREGKQYF. DNA of the CDR3: TGTGCCAGCAGTTTAGCGCGGGAGGGAAAACAGTACTTC. Full variable domain (remainder filled in from reference TRBV28 and TRBJ2-7): DVKVTQSSRYLVKRTGEKVFLECVQDMDHENMFWYRQDPGLGLRLIYFSYDVKMKEKGDIPEGYSVSREKKERFSLILESASTNQTSMYLCASSLAREGKQYFGPGTRLTVT.